Given below is one TCR beta chain in context. The CDR3 has 12 residues. Germline V gene lookup returns CDR1 SGHNT and CDR2 YENEEA. Trimming took off 3 bases at V and 11 bases at J, with 11 bases between the two ends. TCRdb's table, derived via immunoSEQ multiplex PCR, lists solely in-frame clones and lacks some. The sample lists around 2.1 million clones; just over 90% were seen once. As defined, naive CD8 cells were CD45RO-negative and positively selected for CCR7, with terminally differentiated effector memory CD45RA+ cells excluded. This entry is derived from a study of shared clonotypes between healthy human individuals.

The sample comprised naive CD8+ T cells from PBMCs. The gene calls are TRBV11-3 and TRBJ2-1, with unresolved D. The clonotype was recovered from a man between 18 and 35 years old in good health. Some clones in this sample may be carry-over from other donors' samples. CDR3 region: CASSFRGGKQFF. CDR3 coding DNA: TGTGCCAGCAGCTTCCGCGGCGGAAAGCAGTTCTTC.